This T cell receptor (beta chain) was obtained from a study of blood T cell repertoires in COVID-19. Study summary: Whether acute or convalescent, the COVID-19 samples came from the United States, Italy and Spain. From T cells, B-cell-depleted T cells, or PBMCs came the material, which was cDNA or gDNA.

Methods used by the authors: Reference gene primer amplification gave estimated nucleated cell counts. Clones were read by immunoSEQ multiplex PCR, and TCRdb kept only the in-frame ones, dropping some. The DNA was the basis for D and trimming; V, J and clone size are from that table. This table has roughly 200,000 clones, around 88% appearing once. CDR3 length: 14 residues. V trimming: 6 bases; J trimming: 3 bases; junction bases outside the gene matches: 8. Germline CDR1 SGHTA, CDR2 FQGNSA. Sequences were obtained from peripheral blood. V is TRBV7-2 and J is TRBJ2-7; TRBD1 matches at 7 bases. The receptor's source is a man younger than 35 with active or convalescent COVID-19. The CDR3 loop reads CASRPDREFYEQYF. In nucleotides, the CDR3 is TGTGCCAGCAGACCAGACAGGGAGTTCTACGAGCAGTACTTC.